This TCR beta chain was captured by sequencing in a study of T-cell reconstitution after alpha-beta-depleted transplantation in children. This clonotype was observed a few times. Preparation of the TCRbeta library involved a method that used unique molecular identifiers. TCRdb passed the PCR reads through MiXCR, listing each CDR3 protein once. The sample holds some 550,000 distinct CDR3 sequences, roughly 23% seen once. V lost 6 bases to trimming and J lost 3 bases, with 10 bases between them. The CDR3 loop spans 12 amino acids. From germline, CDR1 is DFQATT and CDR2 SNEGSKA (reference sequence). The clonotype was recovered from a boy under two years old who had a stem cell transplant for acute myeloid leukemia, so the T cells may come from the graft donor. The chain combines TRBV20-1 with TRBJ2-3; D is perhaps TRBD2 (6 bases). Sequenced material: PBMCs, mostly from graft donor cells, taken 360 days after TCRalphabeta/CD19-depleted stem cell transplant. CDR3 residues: CSAAGRTDTQYF. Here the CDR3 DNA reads TGCAGTGCCGCGGGGCGGACAGATACGCAGTATTTT.